A single sample is the source of the 32 T cell receptor beta chains below, sequenced in a study of radiotherapy plus CTLA-4 blockade in lung cancer. Profiling relied on immunoSEQ multiplex PCR, and the TCRdb table lists in-frame clones only, not all of them. The table has tens of thousands of clones, roughly 85% seen once. Material: peripheral blood, obtained from a patient treated with radiotherapy plus ipilimumab. These receptors originate from a human donor with non-small cell lung cancer who had stable disease on radiotherapy plus ipilimumab.

This clone came up once. The chain uses TRBV25-1 and TRBJ1-4, with D unresolved. V was trimmed by 3 bases and J by 3 bases, leaving 14 bases between them. CDR3 length equals 16 residues. The germline V gene encodes CDR1 MGHDK and CDR2 SYGVNS. The CDR3 nucleotides read TGTGCCAGCAGTGACAGTTCCAGGAAGCCTAATGAAAAACTGTTTTTT. This sequence encodes CASSDSSRKPNEKLFF.

This chain joins TRBV7-2 and TRBJ2-1, with D perhaps being TRBD1 or TRBD2 (6 bases each). The CDR3 covers 14 residues. Trimming stripped 8 bases from V and 9 bases from J, with 20 bases between. Germline V gene data show CDR1 as SGHTA and CDR2 as FQGNSA. The CDR3 spells CASGPGRGRREQFF. In DNA, the CDR3 is TGTGCCAGCGGCCCGGGACGGGGGCGGCGTGAGCAGTTCTTC.

This clone has a handful of counts. This sequence joins TRBV2 and TRBJ1-1; no clear D gene. The V end was cut by 2 bases, the J end by 4 bases, with 5 bases between. This CDR3 spans 12 amino acids. CDR1 and CDR2 (germline): SNHLY, FYNNEI. Written as DNA, the CDR3 is TGTGCCAGCAGTGAAAGCACCACTGAAGCTTTCTTT. It specifies CASSESTTEAFF.

V gene TRBV27 combines with J gene TRBJ2-2; perhaps TRBD1 as D (5 bases). The CDR3 length is 15 residues. V was cut by 6 bases and J by 5 bases, with 16 bases left in between. CDR1 MNHEY and CDR2 SMNVEV come from the germline V gene (reference sequence). The CDR3 DNA is TGTGCCAGCAGCCGGATAGGGGAAAGGACCGGGGAGCTGTTTTTT. Protein: CASSRIGERTGELFF.

The chain has TRBV30 and TRBJ1-6, with TRBD1 as a possible D gene (6 bases). Germline V CDR1 and CDR2: GTSNPN, SVGIG (reference sequence). The ends were cut back, 4 bases at V and 11 bases at J, with 18 bases in the middle. The CDR3 consists of 14 residues. The CDR3 nucleotides read TGTGCCTGGAAGGGGGATATCAATCGGACACCCCTCCACTTT. Its protein product is CAWKGDINRTPLHF.

This chain links TRBV12-5 with TRBJ1-1; no definite D call. Germline assignment: CDR1 LGHNT and CDR2 FRNRAP. With 3 bases removed from V and 3 bases from J, the gap between germline ends came to 5 bases. The CDR3 runs 12 residues. The CDR3 sequence: CASGLGHTEAFF. For the CDR3, the DNA is TGTGCTAGTGGTTTAGGGCACACTGAAGCTTTCTTT.

The V and J genes are TRBV7-3 and TRBJ1-1, with D perhaps matching TRBD1 (6 bases). Germline loops: CDR1 SGHTA, CDR2 FQGTGA. The V gene lost 0 bases and the J gene lost 1 base, with 12 bases spanning the gap. CDR3 size: 16 residues. CDR3 region: CASSLTGGRGNTEAFF. The CDR3 DNA follows: TGTGCCAGCAGCTTAACGGGCGGCAGGGGGAACACTGAAGCTTTCTTT.

The V and J genes are TRBV30 and TRBJ1-2, with a possible D match to TRBD1 (6 bases). The length of the CDR3 is 12 residues. V lost 4 bases and J 7 bases, leaving 13 bases between the germline ends. The germline V gene has CDR1 GTSNPN and CDR2 SVGIG (reference sequence). The CDR3 nucleotides are TGTGCCTGGACGACGGACAGTGCTGGCTACACCTTC. It is translated as CAWTTDSAGYTF.

The rearrangement joins TRBV28 to TRBJ2-7; 11 bases are a match to TRBD2. Trimming cost V 5 bases and J 2 bases; bases outside gene matches: 2. This CDR3 has 14 amino acids. The germline V gene has CDR1 MDHEN and CDR2 SYDVKM. The CDR3 bases are TGTGCCAGCAGTCTTAGCGGGGGGGCCTACGAGCAGTACTTC. Translation: CASSLSGGAYEQYF.

This clone was counted a few times. The chain recombines TRBV6-6 with TRBJ2-5; 10 bases match TRBD2. Looked up from germline, CDR1 is MNHNY and CDR2 is SVGAGI (reference sequence). With V trimmed by 4 bases and J by 3 bases, 5 bases remained unmatched. This CDR3 is 15 amino acids long. CDR3 bases: TGTGCCAGCAGTTCACCGGGACTAGCGAAAGAGACCCAGTACTTC. Its translation: CASSSPGLAKETQYF.

The chain joins TRBV9 to TRBJ2-5, with TRBD1 as a possible D gene (6 bases). The germline gives CDR1 SGDLS, CDR2 YYNGEE. V shed 3 bases and J shed 4 bases, with 13 bases lying between them. The CDR3 runs 14 residues. CDR3 sequence: CASSEGVIGETQYF. The CDR3 DNA follows: TGTGCCAGCAGCGAGGGGGTAATCGGAGAGACCCAGTACTTC.

The chain is built from TRBV11-1 and TRBJ2-3; TRBD2 agrees at 7 bases. V was clipped by 5 bases and J by 0 bases; unmatched bases: 5. The length of the CDR3 is 15 residues. Germline V gene sequence: CDR1 SGHAT, CDR2 FQDESV (reference sequence). As DNA, the CDR3 is TGTGCCAGCAGCCCTGGGGGGGTAAGCACAGATACGCAGTATTTT. As protein: CASSPGGVSTDTQYF.

The chain is built from TRBV4-1 and TRBJ1-6; possibly TRBD1 for D (5 bases). V dropped 0 bases and J dropped 6 bases, with 15 bases sitting between them. CDR1 and CDR2 from the germline V gene are MGHRA and YSYEKL. The CDR3 contains 17 residues. CDR3 protein: CASSQDRGRGSNSPLHF. For the CDR3, the DNA is TGCGCCAGCAGCCAAGATCGGGGAAGGGGCTCTAATTCACCCCTCCACTTT.

This chain joins TRBV30 and TRBJ2-7; a weak D match, TRBD2 (5 bases). The CDR3 is 13 residues long. The V and J ends lost 4 bases and 3 bases respectively, with 13 bases between them. Germline CDR1 reads GTSNPN; CDR2 reads SVGIG (reference sequence). CDR3 loop: CAWKEGSYYEQYF. The CDR3, as DNA: TGTGCCTGGAAAGAGGGCTCCTACTACGAGCAGTACTTC.

The V gene is TRBV11-2, the J gene TRBJ2-5, with D uncertain. The J call may be incorrect, as the DNA end agrees better with TRBJ2-7. CDR3 length: 14 residues. The germline V gene encodes CDR1 SGHAT and CDR2 FQNNGV. In DNA form, the CDR3 reads TGTGCCAGCAGCCCTACGAACGGGCCCCACGAGCAGTACTTC. Its translation: CASSPTNGPHEQYF.

The rearrangement links TRBV19 to TRBJ2-5; 9 nucleotides agree with TRBD1. The CDR3 consists of 13 residues. V lost 9 bases to trimming and J lost 5 bases; unmatched junction nucleotides: 7. The germline V gene has CDR1 LNHDA and CDR2 SQIVND (reference sequence). The CDR3 loop reads CASSGQGRETQYF. CDR3 sequence (DNA): TGTGCCAGCTCGGGACAGGGAAGGGAGACCCAGTACTTC.

This rearrangement joins TRBV7-2 to TRBJ1-2, with 10 positions matching TRBD1. The CDR3 is made up of 15 amino acids. V shed 1 base, J shed 8 bases, and the junction held 7 bases outside the gene matches. Germline lookup yields CDR1 SGHTA and CDR2 FQGNSA. The CDR3 region has the DNA TGTGCCAGCAGCTTAGGAGGGACAGGGGCCGGCGGCTACACCTTC. Translated, it gives CASSLGGTGAGGYTF. The variable domain in full, completed from reference TRBV7-2 and TRBJ1-2, reads GAGVSQSPSNKVTEKGKDVELRCDPISGHTALYWYRQSLGQGLEFLIYFQGNSAPDKSGLPSDRFSAERTGGSVSTLTIQRTQQEDSAVYLCASSLGGTGAGGYTFGSGTRLTVV.

The chain has TRBV28 and TRBJ2-7; 7 bases align to TRBD2. The CDR3 spans 14 residues. J lost 2 bases, V lost 3 bases, and 4 bases had no gene match. Germline CDR1 MDHEN, CDR2 SYDVKM. CDR3 amino acids: CASSFRGRAYEQYF. CDR3 bases: TGTGCCAGCAGTTTCCGGGGGAGGGCCTACGAGCAGTACTTC.

This chain joins TRBV27 and TRBJ1-2; the D gene is possibly TRBD1 (6 bases). V was trimmed by 3 bases and J by 2 bases, leaving 7 bases between them. Germline loops: CDR1 MNHEY, CDR2 SMNVEV (reference sequence). There are 13 residues in the CDR3. The CDR3 loop is CASSFGQNYGYTF. As DNA, the CDR3 is TGTGCCAGCAGTTTCGGACAGAACTATGGCTACACCTTC.

V usage is TRBV9 and J usage is TRBJ2-3; 7 nucleotides line up with TRBD1. The V gene end was trimmed by 4 bases and the J gene end by 3 bases; junction bases not matched to a gene: 8. The CDR3 length is 15 residues. The germline gives CDR1 SGDLS, CDR2 YYNGEE. CDR3 coding DNA: TGTGCCAGCAGCCTGGGTGCCAGGGGGACAGATACGCAGTATTTT. Protein sequence: CASSLGARGTDTQYF.

The CDR3: CASSIARDTCPHF. The DNA of the CDR3 is TGTGCCAGCAGTATTGCCCGGGACACCTGTCCCCATTTT. The chain joins TRBV2 to TRBJ1-5; maybe TRBD1 (6 bases). Trimming took 5 bases from V and 16 from J, leaving 21 bases between them. Germline V CDR1 and CDR2: SNHLY, FYNNEI. The CDR3 length is 13 residues.

A word on this clone: Germline is not matched at one junction end, which may reflect a read error. The rearrangement joins TRBV7-7 to TRBJ2-5; 10 bases are a match to TRBD2. CDR3 length: 17 amino acids. Germline V gene sequence: CDR1 SSHAT, CDR2 FNYEAQ (reference sequence). Here the CDR3 DNA reads TGTGCTAGCAGCTTACGTCTAGCGGGAGCCAACCAAGAGACCCAGTACTTC. Its translation: CASSLRLAGANQETQYF.

This clone was counted between two and nine times. The CDR3 coding sequence is TGCGCCAGCAGCCCCGACGGGTTCAGTAACCATGAGCAGTTCTTC. It specifies CASSPDGFSNHEQFF. V gene TRBV5-1 combines with J gene TRBJ2-1; the D is unclear. Germline-derived CDR1 and CDR2 are SGHRS and YFSETQ. This CDR3 has 15 residues. Trimming removed 4 bases from V and 8 bases from J, with 19 bases in between.

In its sample, this clone was seen a few times. The genes are TRBV15 and TRBJ1-6, with D hard to call. CDR3 length equals 14 residues. Trimming removed 0 bases from V and 5 bases from J, with 5 bases in between. CDR1 and CDR2 (germline): LNHNV, YYDKDF (reference sequence). CDR3 sequence: CATSRDPDNSPLHF. The CDR3 nucleotides are TGTGCCACCAGCAGAGATCCGGATAATTCACCCCTCCACTTT.

V gene TRBV4-1 combines with J gene TRBJ2-1; the D gene could be TRBD1 or TRBD2 (6 bases each). The V gene's germline CDR1 is MGHRA and CDR2 YSYEKL. This CDR3 is built from 16 residues. Between the trimmed V and J ends, which lost 0 bases and 7 bases, there was a span of 16 bases. CDR3 protein: CASSQEGGSPWNEQFF. The CDR3 DNA reads as TGCGCCAGCAGCCAAGAAGGGGGGAGTCCTTGGAATGAGCAGTTCTTC.

V usage is TRBV18 and J usage is TRBJ1-3, with D unresolved. CDR1 and CDR2 (germline): KGHSH, LQKENI. Trimming stripped 3 bases from V and 0 bases from J, with 9 bases between. The CDR3 is 15 residues long. The CDR3 bases are TGTGCCAGCTCACCGTCTCGGGACTCTGGAAACACCATATATTTT. Translating gives CASSPSRDSGNTIYF.

J is TRBJ1-1 and V is TRBV25-1; tentative D call: TRBD1 (5 bases). Germline CDR1 MGHDK, CDR2 SYGVNS. Trimming removed 6 bases from V and 1 base from J, with 9 bases in between. CDR3 length equals 13 residues. The DNA for the CDR3 is TGTGCCAGCAGGGGGACGGAGAACACTGAAGCTTTCTTT. Translating it yields CASRGTENTEAFF.

V is TRBV18 and J is TRBJ2-3; D gene unclear. CDR1 and CDR2 from the germline V gene are KGHSH and LQKENI. Trimming removed 6 bases from V and 2 bases from J, with 6 bases in between. This CDR3 is 12 amino acids long. CDR3 in DNA: TGTGCCAGCTCGCCAGACACAGATACGCAGTATTTT. It codes for CASSPDTDTQYF.

The chain links TRBV11-2 to TRBJ2-5; no clear D. The CDR3 is made up of 14 amino acids. Trimming shortened V by 5 bases and J by 5 bases, and 15 bases separated the two germline ends. Germline CDR1 and CDR2: SGHAT and FQNNGV. The CDR3 sequence: CASSRDLVGETQYF. CDR3 coding DNA: TGTGCCAGCAGCCGAGACTTGGTTGGCGAGACCCAGTACTTC.

V gene TRBV21-1 combines with J gene TRBJ2-1; TRBD1 is taken as the D call from the table, unchecked against the DNA. TRBV21-1 is assigned pseudogene status. CDR3 length: 17 amino acids. The CDR3, as DNA: TGTGCCAGCAGCTATAAGACCGGGACAGTGGGTGATAATGAGCAGTTCTTC. It codes for CASSYKTGTVGDNEQFF.

The chain links TRBV5-1 to TRBJ2-1, with D perhaps matching TRBD1 (6 bases). CDR1 and CDR2 from the germline V gene are SGHRS and YFSETQ. This CDR3 contains 13 residues. CDR3 loop: CSVSDRPGDEQFF. The DNA for the CDR3 is TGCTCCGTCTCAGACAGGCCCGGGGATGAGCAGTTCTTC.

This chain connects TRBV28 to TRBJ1-4; unclear D gene. Trimming shortened V by 5 bases and J by 2 bases, and 24 bases separated the two germline ends. The germline V gene encodes CDR1 MDHEN and CDR2 SYDVKM. The CDR3 is 19 amino acids. The CDR3 loop is CASSQTRIHLRATNEKLFF. CDR3 coding DNA: TGTGCCAGCAGTCAAACAAGGATCCACCTGAGAGCGACTAATGAAAAACTGTTTTTT.